These T cell receptor beta chains were read from a single sample in a study of blood T cell repertoires in COVID-19. Generated by immunoSEQ multiplex PCR, the TCRdb table keeps only in-frame clones and is missing some. The sample lists 90,000 to 130,000 clones, roughly 88% occurring once. The sequenced sample was peripheral blood. The receptors here all came from a human donor in a cohort sampled during active COVID-19. CDR3s include the opening cysteine and the closing phenylalanine or tryptophan. A D gene is named only where the DNA matches it firmly. Not all rows give a size; the values are once, few, many and, for expanded clones, a class.

v_call	d_call	clone_size	cdr3_length	j_call	cdr3_aa	cdr3_nt
TRBV18	-	-	14	TRBJ1-2	CASSPPSQEGGYTF	TGTGCCAGCTCACCACCCTCTCAAGAGGGAGGCTACACCTTC
TRBV2	-	many	16	TRBJ2-7	CASSEAAGSKVYEQYF	TGTGCCAGCAGTGAAGCGGCCGGGTCAAAAGTTTACGAGCAGTACTTC
TRBV7-9	-	-	16	TRBJ2-1	CASSPRTSRAYNEQFF	TGTGCCAGCAGTCCACGAACCTCTCGAGCCTACAATGAGCAGTTCTTC
TRBV5-6	-	-	13	TRBJ2-7	CASSLARGYEQYF	TGTGCCAGCAGCTTGGCGAGAGGATACGAGCAGTACTTC
TRBV15	TRBD1	-	15	TRBJ2-7	CATSRDGRGRDEQYF	TGTGCCACCAGCAGAGATGGCAGGGGGCGGGACGAGCAGTACTTC
TRBV14	-	-	15	TRBJ2-7	CASSRTGRLEGEQYF	TGTGCCAGCAGCCGTACGGGTCGCCTAGAAGGTGAGCAGTACTTC
TRBV5-1	-	-	16	TRBJ2-3	CASSLRPREYTDTQYF	TGCGCCAGCAGCCTACGCCCGAGGGAGTATACAGATACGCAGTATTTT
TRBV5-1	-	-	15	TRBJ1-2	CASSYGTVVGYGYTF	TGCGCCAGCAGCTACGGAACAGTTGTGGGTTATGGCTACACCTTC
TRBV9	-	few	14	TRBJ1-5	CASSGTAGNQPQHF	TGTGCCAGCAGCGGGACAGCCGGGAATCAGCCCCAGCATTTT
TRBV6-5	TRBD1	-	15	TRBJ1-6	CASSYSRDSNSPLHF	TGTGCCAGCAGTTACTCTCGGGACAGTAATTCACCCCTCCACTTT
TRBV3-1/TRBV3-2	TRBD1	-	16	TRBJ2-3	CASSQGLGQSTDTQYF	TGTGCCAGCAGCCAAGGGTTGGGACAGAGCACAGATACGCAGTATTTT
TRBV3-1/TRBV3-2	-	-	11	TRBJ2-7	CASSHSYEQYF	TGTGCCAGCAGCCATAGCTACGAGCAGTACTTC